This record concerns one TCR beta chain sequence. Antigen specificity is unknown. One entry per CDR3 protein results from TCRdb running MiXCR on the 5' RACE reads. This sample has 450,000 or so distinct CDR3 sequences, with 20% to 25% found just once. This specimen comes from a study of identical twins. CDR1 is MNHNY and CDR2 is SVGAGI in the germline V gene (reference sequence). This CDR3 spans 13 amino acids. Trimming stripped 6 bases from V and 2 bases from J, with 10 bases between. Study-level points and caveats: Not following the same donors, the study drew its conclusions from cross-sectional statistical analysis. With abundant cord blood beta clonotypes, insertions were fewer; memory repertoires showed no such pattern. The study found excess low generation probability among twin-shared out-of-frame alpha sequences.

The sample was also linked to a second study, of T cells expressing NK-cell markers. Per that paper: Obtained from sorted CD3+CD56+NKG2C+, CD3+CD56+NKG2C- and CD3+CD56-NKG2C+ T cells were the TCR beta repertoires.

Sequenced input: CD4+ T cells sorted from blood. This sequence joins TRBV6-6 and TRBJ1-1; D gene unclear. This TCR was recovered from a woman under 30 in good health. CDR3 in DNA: TGTGCCAGCAGGCCGCCGATCAACACTGAAGCTTTCTTT. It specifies CASRPPINTEAFF.